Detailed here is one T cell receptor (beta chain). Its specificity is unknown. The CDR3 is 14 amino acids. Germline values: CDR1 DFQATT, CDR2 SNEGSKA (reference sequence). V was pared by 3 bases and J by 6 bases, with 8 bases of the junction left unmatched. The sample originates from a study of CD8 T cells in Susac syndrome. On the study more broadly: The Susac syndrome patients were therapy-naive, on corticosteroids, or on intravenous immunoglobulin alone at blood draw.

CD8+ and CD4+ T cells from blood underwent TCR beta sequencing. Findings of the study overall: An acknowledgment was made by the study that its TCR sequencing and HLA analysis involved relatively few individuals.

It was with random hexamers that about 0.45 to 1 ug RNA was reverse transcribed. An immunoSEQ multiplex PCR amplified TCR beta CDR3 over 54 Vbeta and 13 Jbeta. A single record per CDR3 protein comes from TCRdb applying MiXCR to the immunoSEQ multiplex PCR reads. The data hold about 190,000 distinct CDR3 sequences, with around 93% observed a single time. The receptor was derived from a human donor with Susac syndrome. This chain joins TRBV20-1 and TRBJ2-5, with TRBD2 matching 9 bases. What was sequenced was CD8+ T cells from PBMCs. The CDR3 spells CSARELAGVKTQYF. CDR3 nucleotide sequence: TGCAGTGCTAGGGAGTTAGCGGGAGTCAAGACCCAGTACTTC.